The present entry profiles one T cell receptor beta chain with its context. What it recognizes is unknown. This sample is part of a study of cytomegalovirus exposure and HLA in healthy donors. Whole-study context: The platform used for the 120 validation repertoires matched that of the roughly 670 first-cohort repertoires, a later analysis reported. Study conclusions and caveats: The finding came from a later analysis; first-cohort TCR clusters tended to co-occur in the 95 to 150 validation repertoires. Most TCRs appeared rarely, but some public TCRs recurred in many donors.

The CDR3 loop spans 14 amino acids. The V gene's germline CDR1 is MRHNA and CDR2 SNTAGT. V shed 6 bases, J shed 3 bases, and the junction held 4 bases outside the gene matches. The donors were members of the validation cohort comprising 120 subjects, separate from the roughly 700-subject first cohort. Sequenced by immunoSEQ multiplex PCR; TCRdb stores in-frame clones only, minus some. The top ten clones hold 3.8% of a sample with 65,000 to 90,000 clones, 85% to 90% of them seen once. This chain connects TRBV6-4 to TRBJ2-2, with 7 nucleotides matching TRBD1. The receptor was derived from a woman under 30 in good health and CMV-seropositive. Sequenced: PBMCs. The CDR3 here is CASSVGQDTGELFF. Here the CDR3 DNA reads TGTGCCAGCAGCGTCGGACAGGACACCGGGGAGCTGTTTTTT.